Shown below are 9 T cell receptor beta chains from a single sample sequenced in a study of graft-versus-host responses after intestinal transplantation. Only in-frame clones appear in the TCRdb table, and some are missing; sequencing was by immunoSEQ multiplex PCR. The table records about 29,000 clones, around 92% of them present only once. Sequenced material: PBMCs, taken about ten weeks after intestinal transplant. The receptors were gathered from a human patient who received an intestinal transplant, so some T cells may come from the graft donor.

This chain uses TRBV21-1 with TRBJ2-1; TRBD2, as called in the table, went unchecked against the DNA. TRBV21-1 is described as a pseudogene. The CDR3 length is 16 residues. The CDR3 DNA follows: TGTGCCAGTCAACTAACTAGCGGCCCGACCTACAATGAGCAGTTCTTC. This translates into CASQLTSGPTYNEQFF.

The chain combines TRBV5-1 with TRBJ2-5, with TRBD1 matching over 7 bases. The last part of the DNA fits TRBJ2-7 better; the J call may be wrong. The germline V gene has CDR1 SGHRS and CDR2 YFSETQ. This CDR3 contains 14 residues. The CDR3 sequence: CASSLGQGAYEQYF. The CDR3 DNA reads as TGCGCCAGCAGCTTGGGGCAGGGGGCCTACGAGCAGTACTTC.

The chain joins TRBV12-5 to TRBJ2-5; TRBD1 is a possible D gene (6 bases). The CDR3 covers 13 residues. The V end lost 7 bases, the J end lost 1 base, and 10 bases lay between the germline ends. Germline assignment: CDR1 LGHNT and CDR2 FRNRAP. The CDR3 is CASAADSQETQYF. The CDR3 nucleotides read TGTGCTAGTGCCGCGGACAGCCAAGAGACCCAGTACTTC.

V is TRBV4-1 and J is TRBJ2-7; no definite D call. Trimming left V 1 base short and J 3 bases short, with 16 bases between. From germline, CDR1 is MGHRA and CDR2 YSYEKL. The CDR3 is made up of 16 amino acids. CDR3 nucleotide sequence: TGCGCCAGCAGCCAAGTCTTCCTCTCGCTAAGCTACGAGCAGTACTTC. This encodes CASSQVFLSLSYEQYF.

The chain uses TRBV5-6 and TRBJ2-3, with D tentatively TRBD2 (5 bases). The CDR3 is 14 residues long. Looked up from germline, CDR1 is SGHDT and CDR2 is YYEEEE. V was shortened by 1 base and J by 2 bases, with 8 bases between the two germline ends. The chain's CDR3 is CASSLRTFTDTQYF. The CDR3 nucleotides are TGTGCCAGCAGCTTGAGGACTTTCACAGATACGCAGTATTTT.

The chain carries TRBV7-3 and TRBJ2-2; D is possibly TRBD1 (6 bases). Germline CDR1 and CDR2: SGHTA and FQGTGA. The CDR3 loop spans 16 amino acids. V lost 3 bases and J 4 bases, leaving 15 bases between the germline ends. The CDR3 nucleotides are TGTGCCAGCAGCTTGGGCTCAGGGGATGGCACCGGGGAGCTGTTTTTT. This gives the protein CASSLGSGDGTGELFF.

The rearrangement links TRBV6-4 to TRBJ1-2, with 8 bases lining up with TRBD1. CDR1 and CDR2 from the germline V gene are MRHNA and SNTAGT. The junction had 9 bases not matched to a gene; V was cut back by 0 bases and J by 3 bases. The CDR3 has 17 residues. The chain's CDR3 is CASSDSSQGVGDYGYTF. The DNA for the CDR3 is TGTGCCAGCAGTGACTCGTCACAGGGGGTCGGTGACTATGGCTACACCTTC.

The gene calls are TRBV4-1 and TRBJ2-7, with TRBD2 identical over 7 bases. CDR3 length equals 15 residues. The V and J ends lost 1 base and 2 bases, in that order; junction bases with no gene match: 5. Per the germline V gene, CDR1 is MGHRA and CDR2 is YSYEKL. CDR3 nucleotides: TGCGCCAGCAGCCAAGTTCCGGGGAGGGCCTACGAGCAGTACTTC. Translating it yields CASSQVPGRAYEQYF.

This chain links TRBV5-6 with TRBJ1-2; D remains ambiguous. Germline V gene sequence: CDR1 SGHDT, CDR2 YYEEEE. Trimming left V 0 bases short and J 7 bases short, with 7 bases between. This CDR3 is built from 12 residues. CDR3: CASSLGVFGYTF. The CDR3 DNA is TGTGCCAGCAGCTTGGGGGTGTTTGGCTACACCTTC.